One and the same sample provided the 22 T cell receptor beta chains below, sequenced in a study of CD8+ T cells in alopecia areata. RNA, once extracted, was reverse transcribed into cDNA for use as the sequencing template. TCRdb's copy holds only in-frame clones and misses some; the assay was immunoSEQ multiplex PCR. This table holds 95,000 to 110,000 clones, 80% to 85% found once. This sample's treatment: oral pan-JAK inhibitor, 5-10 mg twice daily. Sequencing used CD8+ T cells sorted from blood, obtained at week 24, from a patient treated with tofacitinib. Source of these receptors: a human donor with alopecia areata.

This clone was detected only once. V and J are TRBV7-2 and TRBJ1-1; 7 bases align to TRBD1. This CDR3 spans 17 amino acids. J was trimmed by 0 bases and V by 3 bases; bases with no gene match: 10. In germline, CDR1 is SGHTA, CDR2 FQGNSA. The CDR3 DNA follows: TGTGCCAGCAGCTTTCTGGTCGGGACAGCGATGAACACTGAAGCTTTCTTT. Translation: CASSFLVGTAMNTEAFF.

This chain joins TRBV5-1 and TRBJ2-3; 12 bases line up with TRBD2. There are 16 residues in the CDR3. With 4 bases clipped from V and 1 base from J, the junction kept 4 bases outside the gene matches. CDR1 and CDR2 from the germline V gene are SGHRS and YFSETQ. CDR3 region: CASSVLAGGRTDTQYF. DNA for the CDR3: TGCGCCAGCAGCGTCCTAGCGGGGGGGCGCACAGATACGCAGTATTTT. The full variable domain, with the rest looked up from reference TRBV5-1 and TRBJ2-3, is KAGVTQTPRYLIKTRGQQVTLSCSPISGHRSVSWYQQTPGQGLQFLFEYFSETQRNKGNFPGRFSGRQFSNSRSEMNVSTLELGDSALYLCASSVLAGGRTDTQYFGPGTRLTVL.

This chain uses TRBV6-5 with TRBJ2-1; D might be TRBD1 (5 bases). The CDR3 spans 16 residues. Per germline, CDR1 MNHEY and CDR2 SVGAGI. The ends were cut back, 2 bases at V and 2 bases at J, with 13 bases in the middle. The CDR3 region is CASSYEGVVAYNEQFF. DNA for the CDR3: TGTGCCAGCAGTTACGAAGGGGTAGTCGCCTACAATGAGCAGTTCTTC.

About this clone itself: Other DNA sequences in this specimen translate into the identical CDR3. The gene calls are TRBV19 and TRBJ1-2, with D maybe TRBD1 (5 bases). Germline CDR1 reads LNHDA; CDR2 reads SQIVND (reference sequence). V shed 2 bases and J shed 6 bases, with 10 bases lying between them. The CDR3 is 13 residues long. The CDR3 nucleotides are TGTGCCAGTAGTATAAAGGGGCGGAATGGCTACACCTTC. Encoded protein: CASSIKGRNGYTF.

CDR3 coding DNA: TGCGCCAGCAGCCAAGACAGCTATAATGGCTACACCTTC. It encodes CASSQDSYNGYTF. The chain uses TRBV4-3 and TRBJ1-2; D gene uncertain. Germline CDR1 reads LGHNA; CDR2 reads YSLEER. V dropped 0 bases and J dropped 6 bases, with 8 bases sitting between them. This CDR3 is 13 amino acids long.

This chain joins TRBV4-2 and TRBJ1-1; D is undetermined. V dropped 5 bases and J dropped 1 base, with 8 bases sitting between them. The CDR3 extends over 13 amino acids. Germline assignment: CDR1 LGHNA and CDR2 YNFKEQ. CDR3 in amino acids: CASSAGWNTEAFF. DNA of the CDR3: TGTGCCAGCAGCGCCGGATGGAACACTGAAGCTTTCTTT.

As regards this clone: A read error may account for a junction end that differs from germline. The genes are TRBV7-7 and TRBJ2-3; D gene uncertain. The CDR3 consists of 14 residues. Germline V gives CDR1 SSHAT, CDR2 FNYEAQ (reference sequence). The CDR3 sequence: CASSLANLGDTQYF. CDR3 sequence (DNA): TGTGCTAGCAGCTTGGCTAACCTCGGAGATACGCAGTATTTT.

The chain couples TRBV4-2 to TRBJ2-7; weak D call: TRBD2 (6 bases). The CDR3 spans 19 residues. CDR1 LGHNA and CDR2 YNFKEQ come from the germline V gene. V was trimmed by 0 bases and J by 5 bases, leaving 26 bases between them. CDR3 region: CASSQDSPGTLSGTHEQYF. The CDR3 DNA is TGTGCCAGCAGCCAAGATTCGCCCGGGACGCTTAGCGGTACCCACGAGCAGTACTTC.

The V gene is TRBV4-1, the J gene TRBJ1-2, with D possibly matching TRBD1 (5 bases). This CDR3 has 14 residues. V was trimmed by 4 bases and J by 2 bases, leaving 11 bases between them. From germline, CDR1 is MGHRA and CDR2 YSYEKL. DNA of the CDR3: TGCGCCAGCAGCCCCCTCGAGGGGAACTATGGCTACACCTTC. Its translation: CASSPLEGNYGYTF.

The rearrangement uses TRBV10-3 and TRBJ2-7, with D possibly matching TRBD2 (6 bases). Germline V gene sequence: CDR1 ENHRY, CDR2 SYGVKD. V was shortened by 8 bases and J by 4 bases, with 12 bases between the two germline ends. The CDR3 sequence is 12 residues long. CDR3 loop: CAIGGTTYEQYF. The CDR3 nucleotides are TGTGCCATCGGGGGGACGACTTACGAGCAGTACTTC.

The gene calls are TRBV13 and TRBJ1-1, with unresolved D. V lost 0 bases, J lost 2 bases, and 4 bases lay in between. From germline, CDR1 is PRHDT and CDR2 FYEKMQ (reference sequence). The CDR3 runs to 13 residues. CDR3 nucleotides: TGTGCCAGCAGCTTAGGAGGAAACACTGAAGCTTTCTTT. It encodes CASSLGGNTEAFF. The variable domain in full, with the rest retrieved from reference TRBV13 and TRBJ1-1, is AAGVIQSPRHLIKEKRETATLKCYPIPRHDTVYWYQQGPGQDPQFLISFYEKMQSDKGSIPDRFSAQQFSDYHSELNMSSLELGDSALYFCASSLGGNTEAFFGQGTRLTVV.

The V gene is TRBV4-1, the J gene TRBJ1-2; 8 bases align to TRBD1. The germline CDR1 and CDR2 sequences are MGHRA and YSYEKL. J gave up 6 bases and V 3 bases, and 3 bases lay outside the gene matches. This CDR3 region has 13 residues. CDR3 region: CASSHAGGDGYTF. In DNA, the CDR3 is TGCGCCAGCAGCCACGCAGGGGGCGATGGCTACACCTTC.

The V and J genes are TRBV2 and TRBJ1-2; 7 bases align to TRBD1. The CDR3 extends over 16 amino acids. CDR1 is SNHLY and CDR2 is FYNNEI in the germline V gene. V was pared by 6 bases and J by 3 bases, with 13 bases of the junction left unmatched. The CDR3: CASRTGALGQHYGYTF. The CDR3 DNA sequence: TGTGCCAGCAGAACCGGGGCGTTGGGACAGCACTATGGCTACACCTTC.

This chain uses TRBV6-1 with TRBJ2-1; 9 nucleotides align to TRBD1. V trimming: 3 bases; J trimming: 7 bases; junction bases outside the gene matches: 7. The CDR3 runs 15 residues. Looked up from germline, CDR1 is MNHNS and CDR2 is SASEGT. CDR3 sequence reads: CASSERDRALNEQFF. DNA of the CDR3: TGTGCCAGCAGTGAGCGGGACAGGGCTTTGAATGAGCAGTTCTTC.

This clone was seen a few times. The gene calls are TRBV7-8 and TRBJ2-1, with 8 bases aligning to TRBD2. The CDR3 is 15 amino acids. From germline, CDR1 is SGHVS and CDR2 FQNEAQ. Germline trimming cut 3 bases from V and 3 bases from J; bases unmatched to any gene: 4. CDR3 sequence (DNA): TGTGCCAGCAGCTTGTTGAGCGGGGGCTACAATGAGCAGTTCTTC. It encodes CASSLLSGGYNEQFF. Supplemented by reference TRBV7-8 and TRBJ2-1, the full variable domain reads GAGVSQSPRYKVAKRGQDVALRCDPISGHVSLFWYQQALGQGPEFLTYFQNEAQLDKSGLPSDRFFAERPEGSVSTLKIQRTQQEDSAVYLCASSLLSGGYNEQFFGPGTRLTVL.

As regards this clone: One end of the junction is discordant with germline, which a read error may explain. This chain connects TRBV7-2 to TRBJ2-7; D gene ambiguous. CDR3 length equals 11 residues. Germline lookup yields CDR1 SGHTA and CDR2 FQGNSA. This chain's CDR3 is CASSSTYKQYF. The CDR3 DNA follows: TGTGCCAGCAGCTCAACCTACAAGCAGTACTTC.

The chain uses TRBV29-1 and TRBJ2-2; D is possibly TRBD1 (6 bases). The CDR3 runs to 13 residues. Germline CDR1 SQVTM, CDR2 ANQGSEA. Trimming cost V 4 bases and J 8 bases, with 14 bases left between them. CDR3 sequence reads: CSVVTGLQGELFF. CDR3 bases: TGCAGCGTTGTTACAGGGCTTCAGGGGGAGCTGTTTTTT.

The CDR3 coding sequence is TGCGCCAGCAGCTTGGAATCTGGGGATTTCGCCTCAACTGAAGCTTTCTTT. This gives the protein CASSLESGDFASTEAFF. V gene TRBV5-1 combines with J gene TRBJ1-1; D is unresolved. The V and J ends lost 0 bases and 5 bases respectively, with 20 bases between them. The V gene's germline CDR1 is SGHRS and CDR2 YFSETQ. The CDR3 has 17 residues.

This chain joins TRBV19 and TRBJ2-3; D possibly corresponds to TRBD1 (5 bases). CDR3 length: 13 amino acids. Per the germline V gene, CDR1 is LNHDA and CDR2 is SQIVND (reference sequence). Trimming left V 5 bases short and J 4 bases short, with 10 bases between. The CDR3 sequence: CASSQTDPDTQYF. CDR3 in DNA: TGTGCCAGTAGTCAGACAGATCCAGATACGCAGTATTTT.

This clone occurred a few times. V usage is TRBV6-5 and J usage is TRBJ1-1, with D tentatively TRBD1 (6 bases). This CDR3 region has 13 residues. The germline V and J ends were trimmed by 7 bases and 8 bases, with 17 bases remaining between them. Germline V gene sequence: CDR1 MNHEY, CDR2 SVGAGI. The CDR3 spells CASTYLGAREAFF. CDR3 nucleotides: TGTGCCAGCACTTATCTGGGGGCGCGCGAAGCTTTCTTT.

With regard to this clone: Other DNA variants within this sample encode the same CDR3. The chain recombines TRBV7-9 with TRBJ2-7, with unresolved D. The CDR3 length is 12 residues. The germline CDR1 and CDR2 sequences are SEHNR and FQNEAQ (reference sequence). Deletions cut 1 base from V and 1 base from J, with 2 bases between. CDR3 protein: CASSLESYEQYF. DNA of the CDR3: TGTGCCAGCAGCTTAGAGTCCTACGAGCAGTACTTC.

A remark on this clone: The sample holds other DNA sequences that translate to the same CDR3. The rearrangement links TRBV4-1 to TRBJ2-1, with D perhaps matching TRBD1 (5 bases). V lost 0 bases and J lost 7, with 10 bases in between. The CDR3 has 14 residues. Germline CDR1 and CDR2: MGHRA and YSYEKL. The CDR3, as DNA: TGCGCCAGCAGCCAAGATCTGGCAGGGAATGAGCAGTTCTTC. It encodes CASSQDLAGNEQFF.